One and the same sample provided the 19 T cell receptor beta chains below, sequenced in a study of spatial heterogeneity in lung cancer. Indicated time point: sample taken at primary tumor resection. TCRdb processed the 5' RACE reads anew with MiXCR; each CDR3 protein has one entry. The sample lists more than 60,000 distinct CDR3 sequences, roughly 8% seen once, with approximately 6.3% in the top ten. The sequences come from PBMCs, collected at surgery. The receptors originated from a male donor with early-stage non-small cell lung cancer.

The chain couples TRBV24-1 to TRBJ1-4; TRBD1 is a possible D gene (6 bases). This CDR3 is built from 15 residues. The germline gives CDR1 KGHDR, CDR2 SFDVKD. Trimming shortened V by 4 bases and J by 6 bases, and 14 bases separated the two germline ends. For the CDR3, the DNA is TGTGCCACCAGTGACGGCGGGAGGGGGGATGAAAAACTGTTTTTT. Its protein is CATSDGGRGDEKLFF.

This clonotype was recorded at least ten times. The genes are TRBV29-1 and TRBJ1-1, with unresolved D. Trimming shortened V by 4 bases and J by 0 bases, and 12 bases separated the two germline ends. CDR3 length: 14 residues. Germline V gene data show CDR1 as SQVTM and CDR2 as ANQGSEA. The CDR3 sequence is CSVVVGNMNTEAFF. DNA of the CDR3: TGCAGCGTTGTAGTTGGGAATATGAACACTGAAGCTTTCTTT.

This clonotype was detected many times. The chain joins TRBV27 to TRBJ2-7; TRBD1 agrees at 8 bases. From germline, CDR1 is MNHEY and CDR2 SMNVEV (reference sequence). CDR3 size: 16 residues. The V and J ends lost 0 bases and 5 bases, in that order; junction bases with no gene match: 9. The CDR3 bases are TGTGCCAGCAGTTTATCCCAGGCAGGGGGCCCTCACGAGCAGTACTTC. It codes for CASSLSQAGGPHEQYF.

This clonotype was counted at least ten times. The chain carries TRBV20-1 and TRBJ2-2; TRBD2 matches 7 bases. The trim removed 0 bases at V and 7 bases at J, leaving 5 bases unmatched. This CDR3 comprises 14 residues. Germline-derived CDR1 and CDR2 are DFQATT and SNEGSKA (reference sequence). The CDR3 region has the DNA TGCAGTGCTAGAGATCGGGAGGCGGGCGGGGAGCTGTTTTTT. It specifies CSARDREAGGELFF.

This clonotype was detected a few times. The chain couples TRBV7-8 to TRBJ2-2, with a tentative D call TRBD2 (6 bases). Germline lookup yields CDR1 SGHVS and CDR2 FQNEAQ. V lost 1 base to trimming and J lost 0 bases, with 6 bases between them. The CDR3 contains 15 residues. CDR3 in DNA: TGTGCCAGCAGCTTAGGACTAGCGAACACCGGGGAGCTGTTTTTT. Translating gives CASSLGLANTGELFF.

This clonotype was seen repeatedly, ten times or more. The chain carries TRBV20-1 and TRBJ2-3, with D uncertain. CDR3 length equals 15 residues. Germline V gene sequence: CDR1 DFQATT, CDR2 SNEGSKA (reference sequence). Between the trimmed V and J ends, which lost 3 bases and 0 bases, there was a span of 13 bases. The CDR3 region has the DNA TGCAGTGCTAGGAGCGCCGTAACTAGCACAGATACGCAGTATTTT. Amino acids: CSARSAVTSTDTQYF.

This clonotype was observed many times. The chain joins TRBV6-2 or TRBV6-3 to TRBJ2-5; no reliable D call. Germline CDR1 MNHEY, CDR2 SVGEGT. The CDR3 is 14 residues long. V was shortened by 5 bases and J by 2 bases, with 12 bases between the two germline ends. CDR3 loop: CASSNGWGQETQYF. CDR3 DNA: TGTGCCAGCAGTAATGGTTGGGGTCAAGAGACCCAGTACTTC.

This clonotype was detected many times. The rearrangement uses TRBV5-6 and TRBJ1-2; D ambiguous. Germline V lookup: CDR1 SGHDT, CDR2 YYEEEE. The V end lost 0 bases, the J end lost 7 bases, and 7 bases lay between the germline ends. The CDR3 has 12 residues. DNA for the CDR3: TGTGCCAGCAGCTTGGTTGGGGTTGGCTACACCTTC. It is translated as CASSLVGVGYTF.

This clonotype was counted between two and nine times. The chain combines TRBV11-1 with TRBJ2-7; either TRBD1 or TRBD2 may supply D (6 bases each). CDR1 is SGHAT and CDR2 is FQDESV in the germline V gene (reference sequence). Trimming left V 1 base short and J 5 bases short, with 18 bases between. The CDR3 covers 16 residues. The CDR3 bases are TGTGCCAGCAGCTTAGGTGACTGGGGGGCGACCGACGAGCAGTACTTC. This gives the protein CASSLGDWGATDEQYF.

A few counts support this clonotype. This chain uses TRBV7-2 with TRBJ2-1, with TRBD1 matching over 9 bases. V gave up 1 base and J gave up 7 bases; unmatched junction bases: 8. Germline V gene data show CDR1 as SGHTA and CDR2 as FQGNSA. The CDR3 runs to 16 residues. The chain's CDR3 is CASSLGGQGKGNEQFF. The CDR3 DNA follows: TGTGCCAGCAGCTTAGGCGGACAGGGGAAGGGTAATGAGCAGTTCTTC.

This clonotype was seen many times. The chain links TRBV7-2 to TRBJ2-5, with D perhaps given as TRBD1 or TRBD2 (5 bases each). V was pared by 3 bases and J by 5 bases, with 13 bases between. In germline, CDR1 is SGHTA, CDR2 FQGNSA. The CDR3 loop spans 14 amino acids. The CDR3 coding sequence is TGTGCCAGCAGCTTTGGGGGTCTGACGGAGACCCAGTACTTC. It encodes CASSFGGLTETQYF.

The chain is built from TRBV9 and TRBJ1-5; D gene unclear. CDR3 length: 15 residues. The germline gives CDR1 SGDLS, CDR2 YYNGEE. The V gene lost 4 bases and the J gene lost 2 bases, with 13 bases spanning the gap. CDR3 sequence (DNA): TGTGCCAGCAGCAGAGGAGGGTTACGCAATCAGCCCCAGCATTTT. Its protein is CASSRGGLRNQPQHF.

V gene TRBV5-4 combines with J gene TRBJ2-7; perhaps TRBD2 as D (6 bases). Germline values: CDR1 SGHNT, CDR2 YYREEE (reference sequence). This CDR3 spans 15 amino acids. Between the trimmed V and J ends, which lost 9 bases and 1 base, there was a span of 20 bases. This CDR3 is CATSLEIGRSYEQYF. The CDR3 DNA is TGTGCCACCTCCCTAGAGATCGGGAGATCCTACGAGCAGTACTTC.

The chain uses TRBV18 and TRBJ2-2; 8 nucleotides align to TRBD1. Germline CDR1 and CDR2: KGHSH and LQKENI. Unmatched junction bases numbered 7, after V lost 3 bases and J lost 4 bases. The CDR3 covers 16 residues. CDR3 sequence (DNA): TGTGCCAGCTCACCCAGGCAGGGGGCGCGCACCGGGGAGCTGTTTTTT. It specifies CASSPRQGARTGELFF.

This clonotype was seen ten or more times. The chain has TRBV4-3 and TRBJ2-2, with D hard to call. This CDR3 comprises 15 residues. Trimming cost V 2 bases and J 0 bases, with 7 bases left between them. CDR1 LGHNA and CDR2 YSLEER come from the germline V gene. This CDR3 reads CASSQLHANTGELFF. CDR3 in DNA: TGCGCCAGCAGCCAACTCCACGCGAACACCGGGGAGCTGTTTTTT.

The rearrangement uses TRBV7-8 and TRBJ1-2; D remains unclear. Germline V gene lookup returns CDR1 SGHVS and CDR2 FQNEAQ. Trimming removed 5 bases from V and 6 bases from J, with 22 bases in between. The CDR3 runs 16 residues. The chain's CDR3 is CASSPTTGSLSDGYTF. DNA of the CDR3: TGTGCCAGCAGCCCGACGACCGGGAGTTTGTCGGATGGCTACACCTTC.

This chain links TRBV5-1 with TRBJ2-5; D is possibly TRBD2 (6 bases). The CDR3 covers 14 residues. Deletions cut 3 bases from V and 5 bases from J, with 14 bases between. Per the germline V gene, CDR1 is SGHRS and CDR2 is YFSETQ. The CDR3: CASSSGAGRETQYF. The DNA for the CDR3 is TGCGCCAGCAGCTCGGGCGCGGGACGGGAGACCCAGTACTTC.

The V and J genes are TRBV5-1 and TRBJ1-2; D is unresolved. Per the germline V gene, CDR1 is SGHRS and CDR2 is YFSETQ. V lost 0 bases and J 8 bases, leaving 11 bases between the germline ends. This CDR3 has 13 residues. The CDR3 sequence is CASSLAEGGGYTF. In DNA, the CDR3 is TGCGCCAGCAGCTTGGCCGAGGGAGGAGGCTACACCTTC.

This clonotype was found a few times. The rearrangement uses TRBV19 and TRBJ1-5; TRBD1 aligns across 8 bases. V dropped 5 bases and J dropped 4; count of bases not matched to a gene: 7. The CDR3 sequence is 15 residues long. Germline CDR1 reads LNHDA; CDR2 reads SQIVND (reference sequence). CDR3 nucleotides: TGTGCCAGTAGTCAGGGGGCTGCCTTGAATCAGCCCCAGCATTTT. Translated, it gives CASSQGAALNQPQHF. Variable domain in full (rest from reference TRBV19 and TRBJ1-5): DGGITQSPKYLFRKEGQNVTLSCEQNLNHDAMYWYRQDPGQGLRLIYYSQIVNDFQKGDIAEGYSVSREKKESFPLTVTSAQKNPTAFYLCASSQGAALNQPQHFGDGTRLSIL.